These 2 T cell receptor beta chains came from one sample sequenced in a study of blood T cell repertoires in COVID-19. Sequencing was performed with immunoSEQ multiplex PCR; in TCRdb, only in-frame clones are kept and a portion is missing. The table has about 230,000 clones, 75% to 85% seen once. Sequenced: peripheral blood. These receptors were taken from a man aged 35 to 55 who had recovered from COVID-19.

This clone was counted a single time. The rearrangement uses TRBV19 and TRBJ1-1, with D possibly being TRBD1 (6 bases). V was clipped by 5 bases and J by 5 bases, with 12 bases between them. CDR1 LNHDA and CDR2 SQIVND come from the germline V gene (reference sequence). There are 13 residues in the CDR3. The CDR3 coding sequence is TGTGCCAGTAGTCAGGGGAGTGGGACTGAAGCTTTCTTT. Encoded protein: CASSQGSGTEAFF.

V gene TRBV9 combines with J gene TRBJ2-7, with 10 bases matching TRBD1. With 4 bases clipped from V and 3 bases from J, the junction kept 7 bases outside the gene matches. Germline-derived CDR1 and CDR2 are SGDLS and YYNGEE. This CDR3 region has 15 residues. In DNA, the CDR3 is TGTGCCAGCAGCAGCTGGGACAGGGGCCTCTACGAGCAGTACTTC. It is translated as CASSSWDRGLYEQYF.